These T cell receptor beta chains were read from a single sample in a study of shared clonotypes between healthy human individuals. Profiled with immunoSEQ multiplex PCR; TCRdb holds only in-frame clones, not every one. The top ten clones hold 24% of a sample with about 870,000 clones, more than 85% of them seen once. Material: naive CD8+ T cells sorted from blood. The receptors come from a man younger than 45 in good health. Both conserved end residues are part of each CDR3.

TRBV29-1 | CSVDNRGSYNEQFF
TRBV5-1 | CASSFLGTTGEEQFF
TRBV7-2 | CASSLVYRDNYGYTF
TRBV14 | CASSLTGSNRFYEQYF
TRBV5-5 | CASSFYRGQETQYF
TRBV4-1 | CASSQEGEEAYYEQYF
TRBV11-2 | CASSLAVRGAHEQFF
TRBV28 | CASSFPSGGRAYEQYF
TRBV4-1 | CASSPEIGGSYEQYF
TRBV9 | CASSVGPGPYEQYF